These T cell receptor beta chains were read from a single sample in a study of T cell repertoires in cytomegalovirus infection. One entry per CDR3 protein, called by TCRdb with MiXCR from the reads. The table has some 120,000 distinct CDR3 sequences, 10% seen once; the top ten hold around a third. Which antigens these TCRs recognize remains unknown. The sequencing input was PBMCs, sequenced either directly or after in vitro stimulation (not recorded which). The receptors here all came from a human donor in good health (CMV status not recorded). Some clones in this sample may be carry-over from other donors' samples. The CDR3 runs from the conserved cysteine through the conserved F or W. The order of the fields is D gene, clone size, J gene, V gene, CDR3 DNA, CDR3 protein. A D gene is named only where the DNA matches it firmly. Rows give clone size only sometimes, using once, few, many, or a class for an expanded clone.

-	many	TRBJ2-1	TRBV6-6	TGTGCCAGCAGTTACCCTAGGGTTCAGAATGAGCAGTTCTTC	CASSYPRVQNEQFF
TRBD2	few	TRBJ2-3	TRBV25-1	TGTGCCAGCAGTGAGGGAAGGACTAGTCATACAGATACGCAGTATTTT	CASSEGRTSHTDTQYF
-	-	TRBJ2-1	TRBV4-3	TGCGCCAGCAGCCCCCGGGCAGCGAGCTCCTACAATGAGCAGTTCTTC	CASSPRAASSYNEQFF
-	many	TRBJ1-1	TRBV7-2	TGTGCCAGCAGCTGGTACACTGAAGCTTTCTTT	CASSWYTEAFF
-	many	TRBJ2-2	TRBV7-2	TGTGCCAGCAGCTTATCATTCTCGGCTAACACCGGGGAGCTGTTTTTT	CASSLSFSANTGELFF
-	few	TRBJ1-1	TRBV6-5	TGTGCCATCCGAAGGGGGACCGCTGGGACTGAAGCTTTCTTT	CAIRRGTAGTEAFF
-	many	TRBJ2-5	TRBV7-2	TGTGCCAGCAGCCTCAATCCCGCCGGGGAGACCCAGTACTTC	CASSLNPAGETQYF
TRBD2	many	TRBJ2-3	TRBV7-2	TGTGCCAGCAGCTTAGTACTGAGCGGGAGGGATACGCAGTATTTT	CASSLVLSGRDTQYF
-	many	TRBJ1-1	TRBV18	TGTGCCAGCTCAGCGAACACTGAAGCTTTCTTT	CASSANTEAFF
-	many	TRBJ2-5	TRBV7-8	TGTGCCAGCTGCAGGGAGCAGGGAGAAGAGACCCAGTACTTC	CASCREQGEETQYF
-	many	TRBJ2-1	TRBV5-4	TGTGCCAGCAGCTTGCTAAATGAGCAGTTCTTC	CASSLLNEQFF
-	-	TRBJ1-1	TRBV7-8	TGTGCCAGCAGCTCGCCCTTGGGAGGGGGGAACACTGAAGCTTTCTTT	CASSSPLGGGNTEAFF
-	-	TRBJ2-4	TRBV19	TGTGCCAGTAGTATAGCTAAGCTGGTGAACATTCAGTACTTC	CASSIAKLVNIQYF
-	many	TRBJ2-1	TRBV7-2	TGTGCCAGCAGCTTAGGGGGGGTTAACCTTTTAGAGCAGTTCTTC	CASSLGGVNLLEQFF
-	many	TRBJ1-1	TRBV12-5	TGTGCCATTTCGGATATAAACGAGAACACTGAAGCTTTCTTT	CAISDINENTEAFF
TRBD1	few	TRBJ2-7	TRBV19	TGTGCCAGTAGTTCGGGGACAGGGGGCTCCTTTGGCAACGAGCAGTACTTC	CASSSGTGGSFGNEQYF
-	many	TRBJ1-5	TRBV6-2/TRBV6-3	TGTGCCAGCCAGTTCGCCGTACTGTTACGGGGCAATCAGCCCCAGCATTTT	CASQFAVLLRGNQPQHF
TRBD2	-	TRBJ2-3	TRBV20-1	TGCATAAACCTCATTCCGGGAGGGGCTAGCACAGATACGCAGTATTTT	CINLIPGGASTDTQYF
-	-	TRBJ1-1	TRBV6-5	TGTGCCAGCAGTTATGCAGGCCACACTGAAGCTTTCTTT	CASSYAGHTEAFF
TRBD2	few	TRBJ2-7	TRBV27	TGTGCCAGCAGTCCCGGGAGTAGCGGGACCGCCTACGAGCAGTACTTC	CASSPGSSGTAYEQYF
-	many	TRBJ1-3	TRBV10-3	TGTGCCATCAGTGAGTCGGGAAACACCATATATTTT	CAISESGNTIYF
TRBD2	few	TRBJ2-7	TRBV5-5	TGTGCCAGCAGCTTGGCTAGCGGATACTCCTACGAGCAGTACTTC	CASSLASGYSYEQYF
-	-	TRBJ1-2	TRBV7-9	TGTGCCAGCAGCTCCAGGGACGGGAGCGGTTACACCTTC	CASSSRDGSGYTF
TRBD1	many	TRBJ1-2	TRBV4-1	TGCGCCAGCAGCCAAGGCGAAGGACAGGGTAACTATGGCTACACCTTC	CASSQGEGQGNYGYTF
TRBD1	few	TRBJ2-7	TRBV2	TGTGCCAGCAGTGACCGGACAGGGGCCTACGAGCAGTACTTC	CASSDRTGAYEQYF
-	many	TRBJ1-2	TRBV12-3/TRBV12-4	TGTGCCAGCAGCCACAGGGAGGGCTTTGGCTACACCTTC	CASSHREGFGYTF
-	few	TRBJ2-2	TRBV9	TGTGCCAGCAACGGCGGCGCTACCGGGGAGCTGTTTTTT	CASNGGATGELFF
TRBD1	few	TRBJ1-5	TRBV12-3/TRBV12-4	TGTGCCAGCAGAACTTCCGGGACAGGGAAAAATCAGCCCCAGCATTTT	CASRTSGTGKNQPQHF
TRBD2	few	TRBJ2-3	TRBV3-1	TGTGCCAGCAGCCAATTACTAGCGGGAGTTTTTGATACAGATACGCAGTATTTT	CASSQLLAGVFDTDTQYF
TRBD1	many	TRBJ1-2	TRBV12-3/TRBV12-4	TGTGCCAGCAGGACAGGGGGCGGCTATGGCTACACCTTC	CASRTGGGYGYTF
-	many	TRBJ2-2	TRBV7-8	TGTGCCAGCAGCCTTAGGGTGGAAGTTCTGCCAAGGGACGGGGAGCTGTTTTTT	CASSLRVEVLPRDGELFF
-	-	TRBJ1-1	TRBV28	TGTGCCAGCAGTTTATCCCCGGCAGGCTACACTGAAGCTTTCTTT	CASSLSPAGYTEAFF
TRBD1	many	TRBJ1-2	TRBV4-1	TGCGCCAGCAGCCATAGTGGGACAGGGGCTAACTATGGCTACACCTTC	CASSHSGTGANYGYTF
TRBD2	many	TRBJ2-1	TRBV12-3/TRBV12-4	TGTGCCAGCAGCCCAAACCCGGGACTAGCGGGAGACAATGAGCAGTTCTTC	CASSPNPGLAGDNEQFF
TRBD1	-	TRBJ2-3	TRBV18	TGTGCCAGCTCACCAGTCGTGGGACAGGGTGGCACAGATACGCAGTATTTT	CASSPVVGQGGTDTQYF
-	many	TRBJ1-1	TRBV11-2	TGTGCCAGCAGCTTCGGTACTAGGGCCCGACCGACTGAAGCTTTCTTT	CASSFGTRARPTEAFF
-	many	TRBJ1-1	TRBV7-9	TGTGCCAGCAGCTTAACCCAGGGAACTGAAGCTTTCTTT	CASSLTQGTEAFF
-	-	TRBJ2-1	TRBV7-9	TGTGCCAGCAGCTTAGCTAAACTCACCCCCTACAATGAGCAGTTCTTC	CASSLAKLTPYNEQFF
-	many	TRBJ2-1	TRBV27	TGTGCCAGCAAGCTGGAGCAGGGGTACAATGAGCAGTTCTTC	CASKLEQGYNEQFF
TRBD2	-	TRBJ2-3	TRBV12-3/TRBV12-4	TGTGCCAGCAGTTTATACCGACTAGCGGGGAACACAGATACGCAGTATTTT	CASSLYRLAGNTDTQYF
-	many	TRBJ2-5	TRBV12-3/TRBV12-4	TGTGCCAGCAGTTTATCCTCTCCGGGATCTGAGACCCAGTACTTC	CASSLSSPGSETQYF
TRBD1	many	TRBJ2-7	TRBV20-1	TGCAGTGCTAGCGGAAACAGGGGTGGATACTACGAGCAGTACTTC	CSASGNRGGYYEQYF